This T cell receptor beta chain was identified in a study of OX40 agonist ivuxolimab in advanced cancers. Study in general: The group had a mean age of around 60 years, ranged from about 23 to 79, and was 80% to 85% male.

Prior autoimmune disease or systemic immunosuppression barred patients. The CDR3 totals 13 residues. Germline V gene sequence: CDR1 MNHEY, CDR2 SMNVEV (reference sequence). V lost 5 bases to trimming and J lost 2 bases, with 7 bases between them. The repertoire was sequenced with immunoSEQ multiplex PCR; TCRdb's copy has only in-frame clones and lacks some. The profile shows some 67,000 clones, roughly 85% of them singletons. Study findings and constraints: CD8+ T cells (on average) carried more expanded clones than CD4+ T cells. Some nonresponders additionally presented with little normalized T-cell clonal expansion.

Of note for this clone: Its antigen is currently unknown.

The chain couples TRBV27 to TRBJ1-5; D call uncertain. Sample: CD4+ or CD8+ T cells sorted from blood, taken in a trial of the OX40 agonist ivuxolimab. The source of this sequence is an adult with an advanced solid tumor such as melanoma, head and neck, liver or kidney cancer. The CDR3 nucleotides are TGTGCCAGCAGTCACGGGGGCAATCAGCCCCAGCATTTT. Translation gives CASSHGGNQPQHF.